This T cell receptor (beta chain) came from a study of identical twins. TCRdb fed the 5' RACE reads into MiXCR, producing one record per CDR3 protein. The table records 700,000 to 950,000 distinct CDR3 sequences, about 12% of them present only once. Study-level points and caveats: Cord blood beta clonotypes that were abundant carried fewer insertions, and memory repertoires showed no such trend. The analysis was cross-sectional rather than longitudinal within donors.

This clonotype was seen more than once but under ten times. Antigen: not known. The CDR3 totals 15 residues. Germline assignment: CDR1 LGHNT and CDR2 FRNRAP. With 2 bases removed from V and 7 bases from J, the gap between germline ends came to 12 bases. The sample was also linked to a second study, of yellow fever vaccine responses in identical twins. From that paper: On the reported evidence, twins' vaccine T cell responses seemed partly convergent and partly personalized.

This sequence joins TRBV12-5 and TRBJ2-6; D is undetermined. This receptor was identified in a woman between 18 and 29 years old in good health. Material for sequencing was PBMCs. This CDR3 reads CASGLFGSGANVLTF. In DNA form, the CDR3 reads TGTGCTAGTGGTTTGTTTGGAAGTGGAGCCAACGTCCTGACTTTC.